Below are 15 T cell receptor beta chains sequenced from a single sample in a study of neurological immune-mediated disorders. TCRdb redid the calling of the 5' RACE reads with MiXCR, one entry per CDR3 protein. The sample includes 45,000 or so distinct CDR3 sequences, 6% to 7% of them seen just once. The sample taken for sequencing was CD4+ T cells from blood. The source of these receptors is a woman aged 40-49 years in good health.

In this sample, this clonotype turned up many times. The rearrangement links TRBV11-2 to TRBJ1-1, with D hard to call. Germline-derived CDR1 and CDR2 are SGHAT and FQNNGV. V was shortened by 1 base and J by 9 bases, with 12 bases between the two germline ends. There are 13 residues in the CDR3. The DNA for the CDR3 is TGTGCCAGCAGCTTAGGAAGGGATTCCCAAGCTTTCTTT. This codes for CASSLGRDSQAFF.

This clonotype was observed many times. This chain links TRBV18 with TRBJ2-7; D is unresolved. CDR1 and CDR2 from the germline V gene are KGHSH and LQKENI. V was trimmed by 3 bases and J by 7 bases, leaving 13 bases between them. The CDR3 length is 13 residues. For the CDR3, the DNA is TGTGCCAGCTCACCGACTTTAACGGAGGAGCAGTACTTC. Amino acids: CASSPTLTEEQYF.

Ten or more counts support this clonotype. This chain joins TRBV20-1 and TRBJ2-5, with 10 bases aligning to TRBD1. The length of the CDR3 is 14 residues. In germline, CDR1 is DFQATT, CDR2 SNEGSKA (reference sequence). The ends lost 5 bases at V and 7 bases at J; junction bases unmatched: 10. This CDR3 reads CSAPGTGVPGTQYF. In nucleotides, the CDR3 is TGCAGTGCTCCCGGGACAGGGGTTCCGGGGACCCAGTACTTC.

This clonotype has at least ten counts. J is TRBJ1-6 and V is TRBV20-1; tentatively, D is TRBD1 (6 bases). Germline loops: CDR1 DFQATT, CDR2 SNEGSKA (reference sequence). Trimming took off 4 bases at V and 11 bases at J, with 15 bases between the two ends. This CDR3 has 13 amino acids. CDR3 DNA sequence: TGCAGTGCTAATGTCCAGGGGTCGACACCCCTCCACTTT. Translation: CSANVQGSTPLHF.

This clonotype was picked up many times. CDR3 nucleotide sequence: TGCAGCGCCGGGACTAGCGGGGAGACCCAGTACTTC. It translates to CSAGTSGETQYF. The chain couples TRBV29-1 to TRBJ2-5; 12 nucleotides align to TRBD2. Germline-derived CDR1 and CDR2 are SQVTM and ANQGSEA. The ends lost 7 bases at V and 5 bases at J; junction bases unmatched: 2. The CDR3 has 12 amino acids.

This clonotype was recorded many times. The chain is built from TRBV3-1 and TRBJ2-3; D remains unclear. The V end was cut by 0 bases, the J end by 3 bases, with 7 bases between. Germline V gives CDR1 LGHDT, CDR2 YNNKEL (reference sequence). CDR3 length equals 14 residues. In DNA form, the CDR3 reads TGTGCCAGCAGCCAAGAAGGACCAACAGATACGCAGTATTTT. Translated, it gives CASSQEGPTDTQYF.

This clonotype was seen at least ten times. The chain recombines TRBV18 with TRBJ1-6; D gene uncertain. Germline V gene sequence: CDR1 KGHSH, CDR2 LQKENI. With 2 bases removed from V and 11 bases from J, the gap between germline ends came to 10 bases. The CDR3 consists of 13 residues. CDR3 sequence: CASSPGPGTPLHF. DNA for the CDR3: TGTGCCAGCTCACCAGGGCCGGGGACACCCCTCCACTTT.

At least ten counts were recorded for this clonotype. This chain links TRBV20-1 with TRBJ2-7; 9 nucleotides agree with TRBD2. V was clipped by 0 bases and J by 1 base; unmatched bases: 7. Germline assignment: CDR1 DFQATT and CDR2 SNEGSKA (reference sequence). The CDR3 has 16 amino acids. For the CDR3, the DNA is TGCAGTGCTAGAGATCATCTAGCGGGGATATCCTACGAGCAGTACTTC. It codes for CSARDHLAGISYEQYF.

This clonotype was counted at least ten times. The chain is built from TRBV5-1 and TRBJ2-5; D is ambiguous. The CDR3 totals 14 residues. The V gene lost 4 bases and the J gene lost 4 bases, with 14 bases spanning the gap. Germline CDR1 is SGHRS and CDR2 is YFSETQ. CDR3 sequence (DNA): TGCGCCAGCAGCCAAGGTTCAGTGGCAGAGACCCAGTACTTC. Amino acid sequence: CASSQGSVAETQYF.

This clonotype was seen repeatedly, ten times or more. The chain carries TRBV10-3 and TRBJ2-2; no clear D gene. CDR3 length: 16 amino acids. Trimming cost V 3 bases and J 6 bases, with 17 bases left between them. The germline V gene has CDR1 ENHRY and CDR2 SYGVKD. In DNA form, the CDR3 reads TGTGCCATCAGTGACCGCCCTGGGATATTGGCCGGGGAGCTGTTTTTT. Its translation: CAISDRPGILAGELFF.

This clonotype showed up many times. The V call is TRBV6-6, the J call TRBJ2-1; D not certain. With 5 bases removed from V and 4 bases from J, the gap between germline ends came to 12 bases. The CDR3 length is 14 residues. CDR1 and CDR2 (germline): MNHNY, SVGAGI (reference sequence). CDR3 sequence reads: CASSPGTSYNEQFF. CDR3 DNA: TGTGCCAGCAGTCCTGGAACATCTTACAATGAGCAGTTCTTC.

The rearrangement links TRBV12-3 or TRBV12-4 to TRBJ2-1, with TRBD1 as a possible D gene (5 bases). CDR3 size: 15 residues. V lost 8 bases, J lost 7 bases, and 21 bases lay in between. Here the CDR3 DNA reads TGTGCCAGCGAATATTTGGGATTTGGGGCGAATGAGCAGTTCTTC. Protein product: CASEYLGFGANEQFF.

This clonotype was picked up many times. The genes are TRBV29-1 and TRBJ2-7; TRBD2 agrees at 8 bases. Looked up from germline, CDR1 is SQVTM and CDR2 is ANQGSEA. The CDR3 length is 15 residues. Unmatched junction bases numbered 14, after V lost 5 bases and J lost 5 bases. The chain's CDR3 is CSVYGLAGVLNEQYF. The CDR3 DNA is TGCAGCGTTTATGGACTAGCAGGGGTCCTTAACGAGCAGTACTTC.

In its sample, this clonotype was seen many times. The chain has TRBV12-3 or TRBV12-4 and TRBJ2-2, with 8 positions matching TRBD2. V was clipped by 3 bases and J by 5 bases; unmatched bases: 5. There are 15 residues in the CDR3. CDR3 sequence reads: CASSFGTSGTGELFF. In DNA, the CDR3 is TGTGCCAGCAGTTTCGGGACTAGTGGGACCGGGGAGCTGTTTTTT.

This clonotype was counted ten times or more. The rearrangement joins TRBV5-1 to TRBJ1-4; D possibly corresponds to TRBD1 (6 bases). Trimming took 2 bases from V and 8 from J, leaving 16 bases between them. The CDR3 is made up of 15 amino acids. The germline V gene has CDR1 SGHRS and CDR2 YFSETQ. CDR3 sequence reads: CASSFSGTSHEKLFF. For the CDR3, the DNA is TGCGCCAGCAGCTTTTCCGGGACATCGCACGAAAAACTGTTTTTT.